These 24 T cell receptor beta chains were sequenced from one sample in a study of T-cell reconstitution after alpha-beta-depleted transplantation in children. Unique molecular identifiers featured in how the TCRbeta library was prepared. One entry per CDR3 protein, called by TCRdb with MiXCR from the PCR reads. The sample includes some 240,000 distinct CDR3 sequences, 9.7% of them seen just once. Sequences were derived from PBMCs from the stem cell graft donor, sampled from the stem cell graft. These TCRs come from a human donor who donated a stem cell graft to a child with SCID.

This clonotype was counted many times. The chain carries TRBV20-1 and TRBJ1-2, with no clear D. The CDR3 has 13 residues. The germline V gene has CDR1 DFQATT and CDR2 SNEGSKA (reference sequence). Trimming stripped 3 bases from V and 1 base from J, with 9 bases between. CDR3 region: CSARTAINYGYTF. The CDR3 DNA reads as TGCAGTGCTAGGACGGCGATTAACTATGGCTACACCTTC.

This clonotype was detected ten times or more. The chain has TRBV7-9 and TRBJ1-3, with 8 bases that match TRBD1. V shed 3 bases, J shed 2 bases, and the junction held 3 bases outside the gene matches. Germline V gene sequence: CDR1 SEHNR, CDR2 FQNEAQ (reference sequence). The CDR3 contains 15 residues. DNA of the CDR3: TGTGCCAGCAGCTTCCGACAGGGGACTGGAAACACCATATATTTT. The encoded protein is CASSFRQGTGNTIYF.

This clonotype was seen repeatedly, ten times or more. CDR3 sequence reads: CASSFPNEETQYF. CDR3 DNA sequence: TGCGCCAGCAGCTTCCCGAATGAAGAGACCCAGTACTTC. This chain links TRBV5-1 with TRBJ2-5; D not certain. Germline assignment: CDR1 SGHRS and CDR2 YFSETQ. Trimming took off 2 bases at V and 3 bases at J, with 8 bases between the two ends. This CDR3 comprises 13 residues.

This clonotype was recorded at least ten times. The chain uses TRBV12-3 or TRBV12-4 and TRBJ1-1; tentatively, D is TRBD1 (6 bases). The germline V and J ends were trimmed by 3 bases and 6 bases, with 14 bases remaining between them. The CDR3 extends over 14 amino acids. The CDR3 sequence is CASSFFGQGSEAFF. The CDR3 region has the DNA TGTGCCAGCAGTTTTTTTGGGCAGGGGTCTGAAGCTTTCTTT.

This clonotype was found many times. The chain joins TRBV11-2 to TRBJ1-1; D may be TRBD1 (6 bases). V lost 5 bases and J 3 bases, leaving 16 bases between the germline ends. The CDR3 contains 15 residues. The germline V gene encodes CDR1 SGHAT and CDR2 FQNNGV. CDR3 sequence: CASSTTGGLDTEAFF. The CDR3 nucleotides read TGTGCCAGCAGCACGACGGGGGGGCTGGACACTGAAGCTTTCTTT.

The sample holds one count of this clonotype. The chain joins TRBV4-3 to TRBJ2-3, with unresolved D. The V end was cut by 0 bases, the J end by 0 bases, with 16 bases between. CDR1 and CDR2 from the germline V gene are LGHNA and YSLEER. There are 18 residues in the CDR3. The CDR3 spells CASSQDAVGYPSTDTQYF. The CDR3 region has the DNA TGCGCCAGCAGCCAAGATGCGGTAGGGTACCCTAGCACAGATACGCAGTATTTT.

The rearrangement links TRBV5-1 to TRBJ2-1, with D perhaps TRBD1 (5 bases). The CDR3 is 16 amino acids. Trimming cost V 0 bases and J 4 bases, with 14 bases left between them. The germline gives CDR1 SGHRS, CDR2 YFSETQ. The CDR3 bases are TGCGCCAGCAGCTTGGCCGAGGCAGGGAAATACAATGAGCAGTTCTTC. Translation: CASSLAEAGKYNEQFF. The full variable domain, completed using reference TRBV5-1 and TRBJ2-1, is KAGVTQTPRYLIKTRGQQVTLSCSPISGHRSVSWYQQTPGQGLQFLFEYFSETQRNKGNFPGRFSGRQFSNSRSEMNVSTLELGDSALYLCASSLAEAGKYNEQFFGPGTRLTVL.

This clonotype was recorded at least ten times. The chain recombines TRBV20-1 with TRBJ1-3; TRBD1 matches at 7 bases. Looked up from germline, CDR1 is DFQATT and CDR2 is SNEGSKA (reference sequence). Trimming cost V 5 bases and J 0 bases; bases outside gene matches: 1. The CDR3 length is 13 residues. CDR3 sequence (DNA): TGCAGTGCTTGGGACAGCTCTGGAAACACCATATATTTT. It specifies CSAWDSSGNTIYF.

There are many counts of this clonotype. V and J are TRBV5-1 and TRBJ2-2; TRBD1 matches 8 bases. Germline CDR1 reads SGHRS; CDR2 reads YFSETQ. This CDR3 contains 15 residues. V dropped 3 bases and J dropped 5; count of bases not matched to a gene: 6. The CDR3, as DNA: TGCGCCAGCAGCTCCGACAGGGGTGATACCGGGGAGCTGTTTTTT. This gives the protein CASSSDRGDTGELFF.

The sample holds many counts of this clonotype. V is TRBV12-3 or TRBV12-4 and J is TRBJ1-1, with TRBD1 matching over 10 bases. Trimming took 4 bases from V and 8 from J; bases not matched to a gene: 4. The CDR3 contains 13 residues. CDR3 coding DNA: TGTGCCAGCAGTTCGCGACAGGGGGCGGAAGCTTTCTTT. Protein sequence: CASSSRQGAEAFF.

This clonotype was observed many times. The V gene is TRBV7-2, the J gene TRBJ2-3; D may correspond to TRBD1 or TRBD2 (5 bases each). The germline CDR1 and CDR2 sequences are SGHTA and FQGNSA. The germline V and J ends were trimmed by 5 bases and 4 bases, with 22 bases remaining between them. The CDR3 has 17 amino acids. The CDR3 sequence is CASSPAWGTTWADTQYF. The CDR3 DNA sequence: TGTGCCAGCAGCCCTGCCTGGGGGACCACCTGGGCAGATACGCAGTATTTT.

The chain uses TRBV2 and TRBJ2-7, with TRBD2 matching over 10 bases. Germline V gene data show CDR1 as SNHLY and CDR2 as FYNNEI. V was clipped by 5 bases and J by 1 base; unmatched bases: 14. The CDR3 is made up of 18 amino acids. CDR3 nucleotides: TGTGCCAGCAGTCCGAGACGACTAGCGGGCGCGGGGTCCTACGAGCAGTACTTC. Translated, it gives CASSPRRLAGAGSYEQYF.

This clonotype was counted ten times or more. The V call is TRBV6-5, the J call TRBJ1-4; D is ambiguous. Germline CDR1 MNHEY, CDR2 SVGAGI. The CDR3 runs to 16 residues. With 2 bases removed from V and 7 bases from J, the gap between germline ends came to 17 bases. CDR3 sequence: CASSYGGALLGEKLFF. CDR3 bases: TGTGCCAGCAGTTACGGCGGAGCCCTTTTGGGTGAAAAACTGTTTTTT.

In this sample, this clonotype turned up many times. The genes are TRBV28 and TRBJ2-4, with D unresolved. The V gene's germline CDR1 is MDHEN and CDR2 SYDVKM. V was shortened by 4 bases and J by 9 bases, with 16 bases between the two germline ends. The CDR3 has 14 amino acids. CDR3 sequence reads: CASSSFGGSGIQYF. CDR3 DNA: TGTGCCAGCAGTTCTTTCGGTGGATCGGGCATTCAGTACTTC.

This clonotype has just a few counts. V usage is TRBV7-2 and J usage is TRBJ1-5; D ambiguous. Trimming shortened V by 4 bases and J by 4 bases, and 8 bases separated the two germline ends. Germline V gene sequence: CDR1 SGHTA, CDR2 FQGNSA. This CDR3 spans 13 amino acids. As DNA, the CDR3 is TGTGCCAGCAGCTATATCCTGAATCAGCCCCAGCATTTT. This gives the protein CASSYILNQPQHF.

There are many counts of this clonotype. The chain links TRBV5-1 to TRBJ2-3; D call uncertain. Germline assignment: CDR1 SGHRS and CDR2 YFSETQ. V was clipped by 4 bases and J by 6 bases, with 9 bases between them. The CDR3 runs to 12 residues. CDR3 coding DNA: TGCGCCAGCAGCCCAGGCGCGGATACGCAGTATTTT. Its translation: CASSPGADTQYF.

This clonotype was picked up many times. The chain joins TRBV5-1 to TRBJ2-2; 8 bases map to TRBD1. This CDR3 region has 15 residues. V trimming: 6 bases; J trimming: 2 bases; junction bases outside the gene matches: 6. CDR1 is SGHRS, CDR2 YFSETQ, per germline. The CDR3 region has the DNA TGCGCCAGCAAGGGACAGGCGATTAACACCGGGGAGCTGTTTTTT. Its protein is CASKGQAINTGELFF.

This clonotype was observed at least ten times. CDR3 sequence (DNA): TGTGCAGCCAGGAGGGGGCAGGGGCGCACAGATACGCAGTATTTT. This translates into CAARRGQGRTDTQYF. The chain couples TRBV5-6 to TRBJ2-3; possibly TRBD1 for D (7 bases). The CDR3 is 15 residues long. Germline CDR1 and CDR2: SGHDT and YYEEEE.

There are many counts of this clonotype. The chain combines TRBV7-9 with TRBJ2-1; D is ambiguous. The CDR3 runs 12 residues. Trimming took 3 bases from V and 10 from J, leaving 10 bases between them. Germline V CDR1 and CDR2: SEHNR, FQNEAQ (reference sequence). CDR3 DNA: TGTGCCAGCAGCTTTATTGAACGAGAGCAGTTCTTC. This codes for CASSFIEREQFF.

In its sample, this clonotype was seen many times. The rearrangement joins TRBV5-1 to TRBJ2-3; TRBD2 might be the D (5 bases). This CDR3 comprises 15 residues. V lost 4 bases, J lost 0 bases, and 12 bases lay in between. Per germline, CDR1 SGHRS and CDR2 YFSETQ. The CDR3, as DNA: TGCGCCAGCAGCGCCAGCGGATCTAGCACAGATACGCAGTATTTT. Protein sequence: CASSASGSSTDTQYF.

This clonotype was seen repeatedly, ten times or more. The chain employs TRBV11-2 and TRBJ2-2, with D hard to call. Germline V gene data show CDR1 as SGHAT and CDR2 as FQNNGV. V lost 2 bases, J lost 2 bases, and 9 bases lay in between. This CDR3 contains 15 residues. The CDR3 loop is CASSLRWGNTGELFF. The CDR3 region has the DNA TGTGCCAGCAGCTTACGGTGGGGAAACACCGGGGAGCTGTTTTTT. Supplemented by reference TRBV11-2 and TRBJ2-2, the full variable domain reads EAGVAQSPRYKIIEKRQSVAFWCNPISGHATLYWYQQILGQGPKLLIQFQNNGVVDDSQLPKDRFSAERLKGVDSTLKIQPAKLEDSAVYLCASSLRWGNTGELFFGEGSRLTVL.

This clonotype was observed many times. The J gene is TRBJ2-7, the V gene TRBV5-1; TRBD2 matches 15 bases. In germline, CDR1 is SGHRS, CDR2 YFSETQ. The length of the CDR3 is 16 residues. The junction had 2 bases not matched to a gene; V was cut back by 2 bases and J by 2 bases. The CDR3 DNA reads TGCGCCAGCAGCTTTGGGACTAGCGGGGGGCCCTACGAGCAGTACTTC. It specifies CASSFGTSGGPYEQYF.

This clonotype has a count of ten or more. This rearrangement joins TRBV6-1 to TRBJ2-7, with D possibly matching TRBD1 (6 bases). There are 15 residues in the CDR3. The germline CDR1 and CDR2 sequences are MNHNS and SASEGT. The V and J ends lost 6 bases and 4 bases respectively, with 19 bases between them. The CDR3 loop is CASSHQDSWEYEQYF. The CDR3 DNA is TGTGCCAGCAGCCACCAGGACAGCTGGGAGTACGAGCAGTACTTC.

This clonotype was observed at least ten times. The chain joins TRBV3-1 to TRBJ2-7, with D perhaps matching TRBD2 (5 bases). Looked up from germline, CDR1 is LGHDT and CDR2 is YNNKEL (reference sequence). The V and J ends lost 5 bases and 2 bases respectively, with 10 bases between them. The CDR3 contains 13 residues. The CDR3 DNA reads TGTGCCAGCAGCACCGGGGAAGCCTACGAGCAGTACTTC. This encodes CASSTGEAYEQYF.